This T cell receptor beta chain originates from a study of T cell responses to AZD1222 COVID-19 vaccine. Findings of the study overall: The repertoires were collected only after the peak T cell response. Increased Spike-specific TCR breadth and depth were observed after two AZD1222 doses. Clonal diversity may have been underestimated in mostly white British donors.

Profiling relied on immunoSEQ multiplex PCR, and the TCRdb table lists in-frame clones only, not all of them. The table includes about 47,000 clones, 80% detected once. The CDR3 is made up of 12 amino acids. The germline V and J ends were trimmed by 2 bases and 5 bases, with 6 bases remaining between them. Germline V lookup: CDR1 MDHEN, CDR2 SYDVKM. Worth noting for this clone: Its specificity is unknown.

The gene calls are TRBV28 and TRBJ1-1; no clear D. Sequencing was performed on peripheral blood, taken 28 days after the second dose of the MenACWY control vaccine. This TCR came from an adult who received the MenACWY meningococcal vaccine as a control. Here the CDR3 reads CASSLKRTEAFF. The CDR3, as DNA: TGTGCCAGCAGTTTAAAAAGGACTGAAGCTTTCTTT.